In its sample, the clone carrying this TCR beta chain was seen a few times. A J-beta primer mix and a sample-barcoded 5' primer were used in a second PCR of roughly 7 to 12 cycles. Every single cDNA molecule received a tag from a template-switch adaptor with 12 random nucleotides. TCRdb reprocessed the 5' RACE reads via MiXCR and lists one record per CDR3 protein. Here the sample spans 590,000 or so distinct CDR3 sequences, under 30% being singletons. V lost 4 bases to trimming and J lost 2 bases, with 17 bases between them. This CDR3 has 16 amino acids. CDR1 is SGHRS, CDR2 YFSETQ, per germline. The entry originates in a study of blood T cells in healthy people across ages.

This clonotype was sampled from a woman of 80 years or more in good health. The chain has TRBV5-1 and TRBJ2-3; possible D gene TRBD1, 6 bases. The sequenced sample was blood. The CDR3 loop is CASSLQSTGNTDTQYF. In DNA, the CDR3 is TGCGCCAGCAGCCTACAGTCGACAGGAAACACAGATACGCAGTATTTT.